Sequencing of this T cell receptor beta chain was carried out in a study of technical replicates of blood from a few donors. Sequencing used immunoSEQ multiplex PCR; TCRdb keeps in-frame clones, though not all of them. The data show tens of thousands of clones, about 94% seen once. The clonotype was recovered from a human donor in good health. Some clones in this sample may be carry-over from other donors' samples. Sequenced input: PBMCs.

The CDR3 reads CAIRGTTPYEQYF. CDR3 sequence (DNA): TGTGCCATCAGGGGGACTACCCCTTACGAGCAGTACTTC. The gene calls are TRBV10-3 and TRBJ2-7; 7 bases fit TRBD2. V gave up 6 bases and J gave up 4 bases; unmatched junction bases: 6. The CDR3 runs 13 residues. Germline V gene data show CDR1 as ENHRY and CDR2 as SYGVKD.